The 10 T cell receptor beta chains listed next were all sequenced from one sample in a study of blood T cell repertoires in COVID-19. This table comes from immunoSEQ multiplex PCR, and its TCRdb copy is limited to in-frame clones, with some not included. The table has roughly 150,000 clones, around 80% seen once. Sequenced: PBMCs or T cells enriched from blood (not recorded which). The receptors come from a woman aged 45 to 65 who had recovered from COVID-19.

The V call is TRBV6-5, the J call TRBJ2-1, with D maybe TRBD1 (5 bases). The CDR3 loop spans 14 amino acids. V was clipped by 7 bases and J by 6 bases, with 16 bases between them. Germline CDR1 MNHEY, CDR2 SVGAGI. This chain's CDR3 is CASMGQVGFNEQFF. CDR3 nucleotides: TGTGCCAGCATGGGGCAGGTGGGGTTCAATGAGCAGTTCTTC.

The chain joins TRBV19 to TRBJ1-1; 11 nucleotides agree with TRBD1. Trimming took 6 bases from V and 7 from J; bases not matched to a gene: 10. The CDR3 has 15 residues. Germline V gives CDR1 LNHDA, CDR2 SQIVND (reference sequence). The CDR3 DNA reads as TGTGCCAGTAGCAGAAGAATGGGACAGGGGGATGAAGCTTTCTTT. Translated: CASSRRMGQGDEAFF.

The chain combines TRBV24-1 with TRBJ1-2; tentative D call: TRBD1 (6 bases). Germline CDR1 and CDR2: KGHDR and SFDVKD. This CDR3 has 15 amino acids. The germline V and J ends were trimmed by 5 bases and 1 base, with 13 bases remaining between them. CDR3 sequence reads: CATSVGRQDNYGYTF. The DNA for the CDR3 is TGTGCCACCAGTGTGGGAAGACAGGATAACTATGGCTACACCTTC.

The chain combines TRBV4-2 with TRBJ2-2; TRBD1 matches at 11 bases. Trimming cost V 4 bases and J 5 bases; bases outside gene matches: 3. The CDR3 consists of 15 residues. CDR1 is LGHNA, CDR2 YNFKEQ, per germline. This chain's CDR3 is CASSPGTGGTGELFF. The CDR3 DNA reads as TGTGCCAGCAGCCCAGGGACAGGGGGTACCGGGGAGCTGTTTTTT.

CDR3 in DNA: TGTGCCTGGAGTGTAGCGGGCGTAGTCTATGGCTACACCTTC. Translation: CAWSVAGVVYGYTF. The chain has TRBV30 and TRBJ1-2; no clear D gene. The CDR3 spans 14 residues. The germline V gene has CDR1 GTSNPN and CDR2 SVGIG (reference sequence). V was trimmed by 0 bases and J by 4 bases, leaving 12 bases between them. The full variable domain, completed using reference TRBV30 and TRBJ1-2, is SQTIHQWPATLVQPVGSPLSLECTVEGTSNPNLYWYRQAAGRGLQLLFYSVGIGQISSEVPQNLSASRPQDRQFILSSKKLLLSDSGFYLCAWSVAGVVYGYTFGSGTRLTVV.

The CDR3 protein is CASSPDRRETQYF. CDR3 in DNA: TGTGCCAGCAGTCCTGACAGGAGAGAGACCCAGTACTTC. The chain recombines TRBV12-3 or TRBV12-4 with TRBJ2-5; perhaps TRBD1 as D (6 bases). The CDR3 runs 13 residues. V lost 5 bases, J lost 4 bases, and 11 bases lay in between.

The CDR3 sequence: CASSLTGVDQPQHF. The CDR3 region has the DNA TGTGCCAGCAGCTTAACAGGGGTAGATCAGCCCCAGCATTTT. The J gene is TRBJ1-5, the V gene TRBV7-3; D possibly corresponds to TRBD1 (5 bases). Germline CDR1 reads SGHTA; CDR2 reads FQGTGA. Trimming took off 0 bases at V and 5 bases at J, with 8 bases between the two ends. There are 14 residues in the CDR3.

This chain connects TRBV11-2 to TRBJ1-1; 8 nucleotides agree with TRBD1. Germline V gene lookup returns CDR1 SGHAT and CDR2 FQNNGV. The CDR3 is made up of 16 amino acids. Unmatched junction bases numbered 9, after V lost 5 bases and J lost 1 base. The CDR3 DNA is TGTGCCAGCAGCCGAGGGCCAGGGGGCTGGAACACTGAAGCTTTCTTT. The encoded protein is CASSRGPGGWNTEAFF.

The V call is TRBV6-2 or TRBV6-3, the J call TRBJ1-2; D is perhaps TRBD1 (5 bases). Germline-derived CDR1 and CDR2 are MNHEY and SVGEGT. The CDR3 is made up of 14 amino acids. V lost 2 bases and J lost 5, with 12 bases in between. CDR3 sequence: CASSYGAEIYGYTF. The DNA for the CDR3 is TGTGCCAGCAGTTACGGGGCTGAGATATATGGCTACACCTTC.

The V call is TRBV5-6, the J call TRBJ2-3, with TRBD2 identical over 7 bases. From germline, CDR1 is SGHDT and CDR2 YYEEEE. This CDR3 has 13 residues. The junction had 13 bases not matched to a gene; V was cut back by 4 bases and J by 14 bases. CDR3 protein: CASSPPRAGLAYF. The CDR3 nucleotides read TGTGCCAGCAGCCCGCCGCGAGCGGGGTTGGCGTATTTT.